This record looks at one T cell receptor (beta chain) sequence and its context. The entry originates in a study of blood T cell repertoires in COVID-19. This CDR3 comprises 11 residues. Trimming stripped 7 bases from V and 8 bases from J, with 12 bases between. Germline CDR1 is MDHEN and CDR2 is SYDVKM. Authors' methods: Reference gene primer amplification gave estimated nucleated cell counts. The method was immunoSEQ multiplex PCR; TCRdb's version includes in-frame clones alone and lacks a portion of them. V and J calls and clone size are as listed in that table; D and trimming were resolved from the DNA. Here the sample spans about 80,000 clones, under 80% being singletons.

The receptor was isolated from a human donor in a cohort sampled during active COVID-19. The J gene is TRBJ2-7, the V gene TRBV28, with D maybe TRBD2 (6 bases). The specimen sequenced was peripheral blood. Here the CDR3 reads CASTLAEKQYF. CDR3 sequence (DNA): TGTGCCAGCACCTTAGCGGAGAAGCAGTACTTC.